There are many counts of the clone carrying this T cell receptor beta chain. Its antigen is as yet unknown. Trimming stripped 5 bases from V and 5 bases from J, with 4 bases between. The CDR3 is 11 amino acids. This record comes from a study of T cells in Graves' hyperthyroidism and ophthalmopathy. Study details: The initial diagnosis was the point when peripheral blood was collected, ahead of any treatment. Findings of the study overall: Most thyroid clonotypes with frequency above 0.001 were detected in blood.

Diagnoses were made from clinical symptoms, serum measures (thyroxine and TRAb), thyroid ultrasound and orbital computed tomography. Extraction of PBMCs used 7.5 to 10 ml of fresh peripheral blood. TCR beta CDR3 sequences were amplified from RNA transcripts. HTBI primers were used for first-round RT-PCR of the TCR CDR3. TCRdb fed the multiplex PCR reads into MiXCR, producing one record per CDR3 protein. The sample carries 410,000 or so distinct CDR3 sequences, approximately 15% recorded once. This TCR was sampled from a man younger than 35 with Graves' ophthalmopathy. Specimen: blood. The rearrangement links TRBV12-3 or TRBV12-4 to TRBJ1-5; no clear D gene. CDR3 nucleotide sequence: TGTGCCAGCAGTGCGGATCAGCCCCAGCATTTT. This sequence encodes CASSADQPQHF.